The entry that follows covers one T cell receptor (beta chain) sequence. This specimen belongs to a study of cytomegalovirus exposure and HLA in healthy donors. CDR1 is ENHRY and CDR2 is SYGVKD in the germline V gene. V trimming: 0 bases; J trimming: 6 bases; junction bases outside the gene matches: 6. The CDR3 has 16 residues. In the PCR, 60 Vbeta and 13 Jbeta primers were used. TCRdb's copy holds only in-frame clones and misses some; the assay was immunoSEQ multiplex PCR. The repertoire holds fewer than 130,000 clones, with around 85% as singletons. This sequence joins TRBV10-3 and TRBJ2-3; 10 positions agree with TRBD2. This TCR derives from a middle-aged man in good health and CMV-seronegative. Specimen: PBMCs. The CDR3 sequence is CAISESLAGTRDTQYF. Here the CDR3 DNA reads TGTGCCATCAGTGAGTCACTAGCGGGGACCCGGGATACGCAGTATTTT.